This T cell receptor beta chain was retrieved from a study of early T cells in non-severe SARS-CoV-2 infection. Study-wide points: Matches to VDJdb favored anti-spike CD8 responses and missed private and CD4 specificities.

The CDR3 is 13 residues long. CDR1 and CDR2 (germline): MNHNY, SVGAGI (reference sequence). The trim removed 6 bases at V and 3 bases at J, leaving 4 bases unmatched. This clonotype was detected a few times. As yet, its antigen is unknown. Molecules of cDNA were individually given unique molecular identifiers that were attached to them. MiXCR, run by TCRdb on the 5' RACE reads, gives a single entry per CDR3 protein. The sample lists under 140,000 distinct CDR3 sequences, 10% to 15% occurring once. This specimen was whole blood, taken at baseline. The V gene is TRBV6-6, the J gene TRBJ2-5; 7 nucleotides match TRBD1. This TCR came from an adult who was a healthcare worker with PCR-confirmed SARS-CoV-2 infection or an uninfected control (not recorded which). The CDR3 coding sequence is TGTGCCAGCAGGCCTACAGGGGAAGAGACCCAGTACTTC. This sequence encodes CASRPTGEETQYF.